This T cell receptor beta chain is drawn from a study of blood T cell repertoires in COVID-19. Study context: Some COVID-19 samples were acute and others convalescent; all came from the United States, Italy and Spain. The cDNA or gDNA used as material had been derived from T cells, B-cell-depleted T cells, or PBMCs.

Authors' methods: Researchers report that nucleated cell counts were estimated from reference gene primer amplification. Assay: immunoSEQ multiplex PCR; the TCRdb copy retains only in-frame clones and omits some. V, J and clone size derive from that table, while D and trimming were established from the DNA sequence. The sample has hundreds of thousands of clones, around 88% seen once; the top ten hold approximately 6%. Seattle cases were enrolled at active infection and followed longitudinally. Germline lookup yields CDR1 GTSNPN and CDR2 SVGIG (reference sequence). Trimming took 1 base from V and 8 from J, leaving 11 bases between them. The CDR3 has 12 amino acids.

The receptor comes from a woman aged 80 or older with COVID-19, enrolled during active disease. V gene TRBV30 combines with J gene TRBJ1-2; no clear D. Sequences were obtained from peripheral blood. The CDR3 sequence is CAWSARTGGYTF. Written as DNA, the CDR3 is TGTGCCTGGAGTGCCCGGACTGGAGGCTACACCTTC.